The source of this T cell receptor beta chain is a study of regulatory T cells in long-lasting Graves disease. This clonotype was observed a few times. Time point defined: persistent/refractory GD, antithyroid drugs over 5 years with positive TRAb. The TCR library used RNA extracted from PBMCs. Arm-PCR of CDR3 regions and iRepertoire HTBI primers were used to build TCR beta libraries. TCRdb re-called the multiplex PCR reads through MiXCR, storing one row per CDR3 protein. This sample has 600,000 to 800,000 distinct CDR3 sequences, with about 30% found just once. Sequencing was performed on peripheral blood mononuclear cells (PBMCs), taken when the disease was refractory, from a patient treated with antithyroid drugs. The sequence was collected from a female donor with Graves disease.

In DNA form, the CDR3 reads TGCGCCAGCAGCTTAGGGAAAGCTAACTATGGCTACACCTTC. Amino acids: CASSLGKANYGYTF. The chain combines TRBV5-1 with TRBJ1-2, with D uncertain. The germline V and J ends were trimmed by 2 bases and 0 bases, with 8 bases remaining between them. From germline, CDR1 is SGHRS and CDR2 YFSETQ. The CDR3 runs 14 residues.